A single sample is the source of the 31 T cell receptor beta chains below, sequenced in a study of blood T cells in healthy people across ages (dated by TCRdb to the mid-2010s). Library preparation used 5' RACE. Sequencing was performed on an Illumina HiSeq 2500. A second PCR of roughly 6 to 12 cycles was performed with a sample-barcoded 5' primer and a J-beta primer mix. The public reads were reprocessed in TCRdb via fastp at Q25 and MiXCR, keeping in-frame beta chains. Each entry merges the rows of one CDR3 protein and shows their most common DNA and genes. This sample lists under 850,000 distinct CDR3 sequences; approximately 35% were detected once. The ten largest account for roughly 13% of the sample. Input material: blood. The source is a young man in good health.

Turning to this clonotype: An end of the junction differs from the germline gene, which may be a read error. This chain links TRBV25-1 with TRBJ2-1, with D uncertain. Germline V lookup: CDR1 MGHDK, CDR2 SYGVNS. The CDR3 totals 16 residues. As DNA, the CDR3 is TGTGCCGGCAGCCCGCCTGGCACCTTCTCCTACAATGAGCAGTTCTTC. The encoded protein is CAGSPPGTFSYNEQFF.

There are a few counts of this clonotype. The chain carries TRBV12-3 or TRBV12-4 and TRBJ2-7; possibly TRBD1 for D (5 bases). The V gene lost 1 base and the J gene lost 5 bases, with 12 bases spanning the gap. The CDR3 length is 14 residues. The CDR3 sequence: CASSLGQGWNEQYF. As DNA, the CDR3 is TGTGCCAGCAGTTTAGGGCAGGGCTGGAACGAGCAGTACTTC.

This clonotype was detected ten times or more. This chain uses TRBV10-3 with TRBJ2-7, with D perhaps matching TRBD1 or TRBD2 (5 bases each). CDR3 length equals 16 residues. From germline, CDR1 is ENHRY and CDR2 SYGVKD. Trimming shortened V by 0 bases and J by 0 bases, and 12 bases separated the two germline ends. The CDR3 nucleotides are TGTGCCATCAGTGAGTCTACGGGACGGGTCTCCTACGAGCAGTACTTC. Translated: CAISESTGRVSYEQYF.

The gene calls are TRBV6-6 and TRBJ1-2; D unclear. V was trimmed by 2 bases and J by 6 bases, leaving 13 bases between them. The CDR3 runs to 14 residues. The germline gives CDR1 MNHNY, CDR2 SVGAGI (reference sequence). The CDR3 here is CASSYGVGSDGYTF. The CDR3 bases are TGTGCCAGCAGTTACGGAGTAGGGAGCGATGGCTACACCTTC.

The V call is TRBV20-1, the J call TRBJ2-3; TRBD2 might be the D (6 bases). The CDR3 is made up of 12 amino acids. V lost 7 bases, J lost 1 base, and 9 bases lay in between. Germline CDR1 reads DFQATT; CDR2 reads SNEGSKA (reference sequence). This chain's CDR3 is CSGERGTDTQYF. The CDR3 DNA reads as TGCAGTGGGGAGCGGGGCACAGATACGCAGTATTTT.

The chain joins TRBV27 to TRBJ2-3, with D uncertain. Trimming stripped 2 bases from V and 1 base from J, with 10 bases between. The CDR3 runs to 15 residues. Germline loops: CDR1 MNHEY, CDR2 SMNVEV (reference sequence). Written as DNA, the CDR3 is TGTGCCAGCAGTTTAACAGTCTCAGGCACAGATACGCAGTATTTT. The encoded protein is CASSLTVSGTDTQYF.

The V gene is TRBV10-2, the J gene TRBJ2-3; possibly TRBD2 for D (6 bases). This CDR3 is 13 amino acids long. Germline V gene sequence: CDR1 WSHSY, CDR2 SAAADI. V was pared by 8 bases and J by 0 bases, with 9 bases between. In nucleotides, the CDR3 is TGCGCCAGCGGAGGGATAAGCACAGATACGCAGTATTTT. Residues: CASGGISTDTQYF.

CDR3 protein: CSARIAGEEQYF. CDR3 DNA sequence: TGCAGTGCTAGAATAGCGGGGGAGGAGCAGTACTTC. This sequence joins TRBV20-1 and TRBJ2-7; 9 bases line up with TRBD2. Trimming at V came to 2 bases and at J to 7 bases, leaving 3 bases not matched to a gene. CDR1 and CDR2 from the germline V gene are DFQATT and SNEGSKA (reference sequence). There are 12 residues in the CDR3.

The genes are TRBV20-1 and TRBJ2-1, with unresolved D. This CDR3 region has 18 residues. Trimming cost V 0 bases and J 3 bases, with 21 bases left between them. Germline V gives CDR1 DFQATT, CDR2 SNEGSKA (reference sequence). The CDR3 DNA sequence: TGCAGTGCTAGAGATTGGGGTTTAGTGACCAAAGACTACAATGAGCAGTTCTTC. As protein: CSARDWGLVTKDYNEQFF.

CDR3 in amino acids: CASSLGDTGTDTQYF. CDR3 DNA: TGTGCCAGCAGTTTAGGGGACACAGGCACAGATACGCAGTATTTT. This rearrangement joins TRBV12-3 or TRBV12-4 to TRBJ2-3; TRBD1 might be the D (6 bases). V was pared by 1 base and J by 1 base, with 9 bases between. The CDR3 extends over 15 amino acids.

Only one count was recorded for this clonotype. CDR3 DNA sequence: TGCGCCAGCAGCCCCTCATGGACCTCCGGGGGGGCCGGTTCAGATACGCAGTATTTT. Translation: CASSPSWTSGGAGSDTQYF. The genes are TRBV5-1 and TRBJ2-3, with 8 bases identical to TRBD2. The CDR3 has 19 residues. Germline V gene lookup returns CDR1 SGHRS and CDR2 YFSETQ. The junction had 20 bases not matched to a gene; V was cut back by 4 bases and J by 4 bases. Filled out from reference TRBV5-1 and TRBJ2-3, the complete variable domain reads KAGVTQTPRYLIKTRGQQVTLSCSPISGHRSVSWYQQTPGQGLQFLFEYFSETQRNKGNFPGRFSGRQFSNSRSEMNVSTLELGDSALYLCASSPSWTSGGAGSDTQYFGPGTRLTVL.

This clonotype was counted many times. V and J are TRBV12-3 or TRBV12-4 and TRBJ2-3; 9 positions agree with TRBD1. The CDR3 is 15 residues long. V was clipped by 5 bases and J by 1 base; unmatched bases: 4. CDR3 protein: CASSPRTGGTDTQYF. CDR3 in DNA: TGTGCCAGCAGTCCACGGACAGGGGGCACAGATACGCAGTATTTT.

The chain has TRBV5-1 and TRBJ2-7; tentative D call: TRBD2 (7 bases). V was trimmed by 7 bases and J by 7 bases, leaving 18 bases between them. The length of the CDR3 is 13 residues. Germline V gene sequence: CDR1 SGHRS, CDR2 YFSETQ. In DNA form, the CDR3 reads TGCGCCAGCTTTCGGGGGGCGGACAATGAGCAGTACTTC. This encodes CASFRGADNEQYF.

The rearrangement links TRBV20-1 to TRBJ2-5; 12 bases agree with TRBD2. The germline V gene encodes CDR1 DFQATT and CDR2 SNEGSKA (reference sequence). CDR3 size: 16 residues. With V trimmed by 3 bases and J by 5 bases, 10 bases remained unmatched. CDR3 loop: CSARAETSGGTETQYF. As DNA, the CDR3 is TGCAGTGCTAGGGCGGAAACTAGCGGGGGGACGGAGACCCAGTACTTC.

This clonotype was recorded a few times. CDR3 amino acids: CASSLQDRGANYGYTF. The CDR3 bases are TGTGCCAGCTCACTCCAAGACAGGGGAGCTAACTATGGCTACACCTTC. The chain is built from TRBV18 and TRBJ1-2; TRBD1 matches 8 bases. The CDR3 has 16 residues. Germline-derived CDR1 and CDR2 are KGHSH and LQKENI. V shed 4 bases, J shed 0 bases, and the junction held 7 bases outside the gene matches.

Many counts were recorded for this clonotype. The J gene is TRBJ2-1, the V gene TRBV12-3 or TRBV12-4, with 9 nucleotides matching TRBD2. J gave up 0 bases and V 5 bases, and 5 bases lay outside the gene matches. The length of the CDR3 is 16 residues. CDR3 DNA sequence: TGTGCCAGCAGTCGCGGGGGGGGCAACTCCTACAATGAGCAGTTCTTC. Amino acids: CASSRGGGNSYNEQFF.

This clonotype was observed a few times. The rearrangement uses TRBV12-3 or TRBV12-4 and TRBJ1-2; TRBD1 agrees at 10 bases. Trimming removed 3 bases from V and 7 bases from J; junction bases left unmatched: 5. CDR3 length: 14 residues. CDR3 DNA sequence: TGTGCCAGCAGTTTTAAGGGACAGGGGACTGGCTACACCTTC. Translation gives CASSFKGQGTGYTF.

This clonotype has only a few counts. This chain links TRBV20-1 with TRBJ1-1; the D gene is possibly TRBD1 (5 bases). Germline CDR1 and CDR2: DFQATT and SNEGSKA (reference sequence). V was clipped by 6 bases and J by 7 bases, with 15 bases between them. This CDR3 is 12 amino acids long. CDR3 loop: CSATDRGDEAFF. In DNA, the CDR3 is TGCAGTGCCACAGATAGAGGGGATGAAGCTTTCTTT.

V and J are TRBV4-3 and TRBJ1-6; D unclear. Germline assignment: CDR1 LGHNA and CDR2 YSLEER. This CDR3 is 13 amino acids long. The ends were cut back, 0 bases at V and 13 bases at J, with 10 bases in the middle. CDR3 nucleotide sequence: TGCGCCAGCAGCCAAGATCTGGCCCGCCCCCTCCACTTT. Protein: CASSQDLARPLHF.

The gene calls are TRBV30 and TRBJ2-5; D is perhaps TRBD1 or TRBD2 (6 bases each). Trimming removed 0 bases from V and 2 bases from J, with 16 bases in between. CDR3 length: 16 amino acids. Germline values: CDR1 GTSNPN, CDR2 SVGIG (reference sequence). As DNA, the CDR3 is TGTGCCTGGAGTGTTTGGGGGGCAGGGATGCAAGAGACCCAGTACTTC. This translates into CAWSVWGAGMQETQYF.

A few counts support this clonotype. V and J are TRBV4-1 and TRBJ1-5; tentative D call: TRBD1 (5 bases). CDR1 and CDR2 from the germline V gene are MGHRA and YSYEKL. The CDR3 extends over 17 amino acids. Trimming stripped 4 bases from V and 6 bases from J, with 22 bases between. The CDR3 DNA reads as TGCGCCAGCAGCCGCAGGGAGTTATCGGATGGGGGTCAGCCCCAGCATTTT. Translation gives CASSRRELSDGGQPQHF.

This CDR3 reads CASSLGLGAREKLFF. CDR3 bases: TGTGCCAGCAGCTTAGGTCTGGGGGCGCGTGAAAAACTGTTTTTT. The chain has TRBV7-9 and TRBJ1-4, with a tentative D call TRBD1 (6 bases). CDR3 length: 15 amino acids. Trimming cost V 1 base and J 7 bases, with 13 bases left between them. CDR1 is SEHNR, CDR2 FQNEAQ, per germline (reference sequence).

In regard to this clonotype: The junction differs from germline at one of its ends, possibly a read error. The chain recombines TRBV7-9 with TRBJ1-2; D is ambiguous. Germline CDR1 and CDR2: SEHNR and FQNEAQ (reference sequence). This CDR3 is built from 14 residues. CDR3 loop: CASSVGGVMHGHTF. Written as DNA, the CDR3 is TGTGCCAGCAGCGTAGGCGGGGTTATGCATGGCCACACCTTC.

This clonotype was seen ten or more times. V usage is TRBV7-2 and J usage is TRBJ2-1, with D possibly being TRBD1 (6 bases). The CDR3 is made up of 15 amino acids. Trimming cost V 4 bases and J 9 bases, with 19 bases left between them. Germline assignment: CDR1 SGHTA and CDR2 FQGNSA. CDR3 residues: CASSSRRTEEGEQFF. The DNA of the CDR3 is TGTGCCAGCAGCTCCCGCCGGACAGAAGAAGGTGAGCAGTTCTTC.

This clonotype was found a few times. The J gene is TRBJ2-1, the V gene TRBV30, with 7 bases identical to TRBD2. Germline trimming cut 5 bases from V and 12 bases from J; bases unmatched to any gene: 7. The CDR3 has 11 amino acids. Germline-derived CDR1 and CDR2 are GTSNPN and SVGIG (reference sequence). The CDR3 coding sequence is TGTGCCTGGGTCGGGGGGAGGCGGCAGTTCTTC. The encoded protein is CAWVGGRRQFF.

Concerning this clonotype itself: One end of the junction varies from germline; a read error may be responsible. The chain has TRBV29-1 and TRBJ1-1, with a possible D match to TRBD1 (5 bases). Germline CDR1 reads SQVTM; CDR2 reads ANQGSEA. The CDR3 contains 16 residues. The CDR3: CSVQRLPGTDNTEVFF. CDR3 DNA sequence: TGCAGCGTTCAGCGTCTGCCAGGGACCGATAACACTGAAGTTTTCTTT.

This chain uses TRBV12-3 or TRBV12-4 with TRBJ2-1, with a weak D call TRBD2 (6 bases). The J call may be faulty, since TRBJ2-7 better matches the DNA end. CDR3 size: 17 residues. Here the CDR3 reads CASSLGRPGGLYNEQYF. CDR3 bases: TGTGCCAGCAGTTTAGGCCGGCCCGGGGGTCTATACAATGAGCAGTACTTC.

This clonotype was seen a handful of times. The genes are TRBV12-3 or TRBV12-4 and TRBJ1-6, with 8 nucleotides matching TRBD1. The CDR3 is 16 amino acids. Trimming took 6 bases from V and 0 from J; bases not matched to a gene: 4. This CDR3 is CASRPTGDSYNSPLHF. CDR3 nucleotides: TGTGCCAGCAGGCCGACAGGGGACTCCTATAATTCACCCCTCCACTTT.

For this clonotype: A read error is possible here, since a much larger clone lies one base away. The chain combines TRBV18 with TRBJ2-5; D is tentatively TRBD1 or TRBD2 (6 bases each). The ends were cut back, 6 bases at V and 11 bases at J, with 19 bases in the middle. Germline lookup yields CDR1 KGHSH and CDR2 LQKENI. This CDR3 has 13 residues. CDR3 in DNA: TGTGCCAGCTCCCGAAACGGGGGCAATGAGCAGTACTTC. It translates to CASSRNGGNEQYF.

The chain links TRBV20-1 to TRBJ2-6; D ambiguous. The CDR3 runs to 15 residues. The ends were cut back, 2 bases at V and 1 base at J, with 9 bases in the middle. Germline CDR1 reads DFQATT; CDR2 reads SNEGSKA (reference sequence). CDR3 DNA: TGCAGTGCTAGACGAGACCTATCTGGGGCCAACGTCCTGACTTTC. It encodes CSARRDLSGANVLTF.

The chain links TRBV6-2 or TRBV6-3 to TRBJ2-1; 9 bases agree with TRBD2. V trimming: 2 bases; J trimming: 8 bases; junction bases outside the gene matches: 13. Germline CDR1 reads MNHEY; CDR2 reads SVGEGT. The CDR3 length is 17 residues. The CDR3 protein is CASSYSGTSLPLDEQFF. Written as DNA, the CDR3 is TGTGCCAGCAGTTACAGCGGGACTAGCCTTCCCCTGGATGAGCAGTTCTTC.